This T cell receptor beta chain comes out of a study of graft-versus-host responses after intestinal transplantation. Study in general: Multivisceral, liver-intestinal, or isolated intestinal transplants were given to recipients.

Using immunoSEQ multiplex PCR, the repertoire was profiled, and TCRdb retains in-frame clones only, with some absent. Found here are roughly 5,200 clones, roughly a third of them singletons; the top ten hold 30% to 35%. In germline, CDR1 is SGHVS, CDR2 FQNEAQ. CDR3 length: 17 amino acids. Unmatched junction bases numbered 7, after V lost 1 base and J lost 2 bases. This clone was counted a few times. The authors seeded around 200,000 CFSE-labeled responder cells together with around 200,000 irradiated stimulator cells tagged with violet dye. This material consisted of alloreactive CD8+ T cells from a mixed lymphocyte reaction culture, taken before intestinal transplant. Subset: CFSE-low proliferating T cells sorted from roughly 6-day pre-transplant mixed lymphocyte reaction (GvH or HvG direction). The sequence came from a human patient who received an intestinal transplant. This sequence joins TRBV7-8 and TRBJ2-5; TRBD2 matches 10 bases. CDR3 DNA: TGTGCCAGCAGCTTAGGGGGACTAGCGTTAATTCAAGAGACCCAGTACTTC. Encoded protein: CASSLGGLALIQETQYF.